This is a list of T cell receptor beta chains from one sample in a study of blood T cell repertoires in COVID-19. TCRdb's table, derived via immunoSEQ multiplex PCR, lists solely in-frame clones and lacks some. This table holds 120,000 to 150,000 clones, over 75% found once. Input material: peripheral blood. These receptor sequences come from a woman between 55 and 75 years old with active COVID-19. CDR3s include the opening cysteine and the closing phenylalanine or tryptophan. The order of the fields is D gene, J gene, clone size, V gene, CDR3 protein, CDR3 DNA. D genes are given only for firm matches. Some rows have no size entry. The others give once, few or many, or a class for an expanded clone.

D gene: TRBD1; J gene: TRBJ1-1; clone size: .; V gene: TRBV6-2/TRBV6-3; CDR3 protein: CASSQQGTLNTEAFF; CDR3 DNA: TGTGCCAGCAGCCAACAGGGGACTTTGAACACTGAAGCTTTCTTT
D gene: TRBD1; J gene: TRBJ2-7; clone size: .; V gene: TRBV5-1; CDR3 protein: CASKGAREEQYF; CDR3 DNA: TGCGCCAGCAAGGGGGCGCGTGAGGAGCAGTACTTC
D gene: TRBD2; J gene: TRBJ2-6; clone size: .; V gene: TRBV9; CDR3 protein: CASSTHLGLAASSGANVLTF; CDR3 DNA: TGTGCCAGCAGCACCCACCTAGGACTAGCGGCTAGCTCTGGGGCCAACGTCCTGACTTTC
D gene: TRBD2; J gene: TRBJ2-5; clone size: .; V gene: TRBV5-4; CDR3 protein: CASSLNRRTSPSGETQYF; CDR3 DNA: TGTGCCAGCAGCTTGAACCGTAGGACTAGCCCATCGGGAGAGACCCAGTACTTC
D gene: .; J gene: TRBJ2-1; clone size: .; V gene: TRBV14; CDR3 protein: CASSRGGVEFF; CDR3 DNA: TGTGCCAGCAGCCGCGGGGGCGTGGAGTTCTTC
D gene: TRBD2; J gene: TRBJ2-2; clone size: .; V gene: TRBV4-1; CDR3 protein: CASRLAGGNTGELFF; CDR3 DNA: TGCGCCAGCAGACTAGCGGGAGGGAACACCGGGGAGCTGTTTTTT
D gene: .; J gene: TRBJ2-1; clone size: .; V gene: TRBV4-3; CDR3 protein: CASSQIEGSAGYNEQFF; CDR3 DNA: TGCGCCAGCAGCCAAATCGAAGGTAGCGCGGGCTACAATGAGCAGTTCTTC
D gene: .; J gene: TRBJ2-5; clone size: .; V gene: TRBV5-1; CDR3 protein: CASSPGQPNRETQYF; CDR3 DNA: TGCGCCAGCAGCCCCGGACAGCCTAATAGAGAGACCCAGTACTTC
D gene: TRBD1; J gene: TRBJ2-7; clone size: .; V gene: TRBV14; CDR3 protein: CASSQQQGPGEQYF; CDR3 DNA: TGTGCCAGCAGCCAACAACAGGGGCCGGGGGAGCAGTACTTC
D gene: .; J gene: TRBJ2-1; clone size: .; V gene: TRBV3-1/TRBV3-2; CDR3 protein: CASSQDYVTGTYNEQFF; CDR3 DNA: TGTGCCAGCAGCCAAGATTACGTGACGGGAACATACAATGAGCAGTTCTTC
D gene: TRBD1; J gene: TRBJ2-4; clone size: .; V gene: TRBV7-6; CDR3 protein: CASSLGPGGSGKNIQYF; CDR3 DNA: TGTGCCAGCAGCTTAGGCCCAGGGGGCTCGGGCAAAAACATTCAGTACTTC
D gene: .; J gene: TRBJ2-1; clone size: few; V gene: TRBV4-1; CDR3 protein: CASSQVGGPSYNEQFF; CDR3 DNA: TGCGCCAGCAGCCAAGTAGGAGGGCCCTCCTACAATGAGCAGTTCTTC
D gene: .; J gene: TRBJ1-4; clone size: .; V gene: TRBV5-4; CDR3 protein: CASSSTSPNEKLFF; CDR3 DNA: TGTGCCAGCAGCTCCACATCGCCTAATGAAAAACTGTTTTTT
D gene: TRBD2; J gene: TRBJ2-7; clone size: .; V gene: TRBV6-5; CDR3 protein: CASFPGLAGEQYF; CDR3 DNA: TGTGCCTCCTTCCCGGGACTAGCAGGCGAGCAGTACTTC
D gene: .; J gene: TRBJ2-7; clone size: .; V gene: TRBV5-1; CDR3 protein: CASSLGVGPSYEQYF; CDR3 DNA: TGCGCCAGCAGCTTGGGCGTGGGGCCCTCCTACGAGCAGTACTTC
D gene: TRBD1; J gene: TRBJ2-7; clone size: .; V gene: TRBV19; CDR3 protein: CASRSGTGAYEQYF; CDR3 DNA: TGTGCCAGTAGGTCCGGGACAGGGGCCTACGAGCAGTACTTC
D gene: TRBD2; J gene: TRBJ2-3; clone size: .; V gene: TRBV28; CDR3 protein: CASGPSGTGSTDTQYF; CDR3 DNA: TGTGCCAGCGGCCCTAGCGGGACCGGGAGCACAGATACGCAGTATTTT
D gene: .; J gene: TRBJ2-6; clone size: .; V gene: TRBV5-1; CDR3 protein: CASSLTLSGANVLTF; CDR3 DNA: TGCGCCAGCAGCTTGACACTATCTGGGGCCAACGTCCTGACTTTC
D gene: TRBD2; J gene: TRBJ2-7; clone size: .; V gene: TRBV4-3; CDR3 protein: CASSQVAGVEQYF; CDR3 DNA: TGCGCCAGCAGCCAAGTAGCGGGAGTCGAGCAGTACTTC
D gene: .; J gene: TRBJ2-7; clone size: .; V gene: TRBV3-1/TRBV3-2; CDR3 protein: CASSSPFGEQYF; CDR3 DNA: TGTGCCAGCAGCTCTCCCTTCGGCGAGCAGTACTTC
D gene: .; J gene: TRBJ2-2; clone size: .; V gene: TRBV19; CDR3 protein: CASSNRWPNTGELFF; CDR3 DNA: TGTGCCAGTAGTAACAGGTGGCCGAACACCGGGGAGCTGTTTTTT
D gene: .; J gene: TRBJ2-1; clone size: .; V gene: TRBV6-1; CDR3 protein: CASSAYREGWDNEQFF; CDR3 DNA: TGTGCCAGCAGTGCATACAGGGAGGGGTGGGACAATGAGCAGTTCTTC
D gene: TRBD1; J gene: TRBJ2-2; clone size: .; V gene: TRBV10-3; CDR3 protein: CAIRDRASNTGELFF; CDR3 DNA: TGTGCCATCAGAGACAGGGCCTCGAACACCGGGGAGCTGTTTTTT
D gene: .; J gene: TRBJ1-6; clone size: .; V gene: TRBV28; CDR3 protein: CASSPPGSNSPLHF; CDR3 DNA: TGTGCCAGCAGTCCACCGGGGTCGAATTCACCCCTCCACTTT
D gene: .; J gene: TRBJ2-7; clone size: .; V gene: TRBV5-5; CDR3 protein: CASSLSGSFPYEQYF; CDR3 DNA: TGTGCCAGCAGCTTATCAGGTTCGTTTCCCTACGAGCAGTACTTC
D gene: TRBD2; J gene: TRBJ2-7; clone size: .; V gene: TRBV7-2; CDR3 protein: CASSLSGRASYEQYF; CDR3 DNA: TGTGCCAGCAGCTTAAGCGGGAGGGCCTCCTACGAGCAGTACTTC
D gene: TRBD2; J gene: TRBJ2-7; clone size: .; V gene: TRBV4-2; CDR3 protein: CASSQDFASGPYEQYF; CDR3 DNA: TGTGCCAGCAGCCAAGATTTTGCTAGCGGGCCCTACGAGCAGTACTTC
D gene: TRBD2; J gene: TRBJ2-1; clone size: once; V gene: TRBV7-6; CDR3 protein: CASSLLLAGAGSYNEQFF; CDR3 DNA: TGTGCCAGCAGCTTACTACTAGCGGGAGCCGGAAGCTACAATGAGCAGTTCTTC
D gene: TRBD1; J gene: TRBJ1-5; clone size: .; V gene: TRBV5-1; CDR3 protein: CASSLTGEANQPQHF; CDR3 DNA: TGCGCCAGCAGCTTGACAGGGGAGGCCAATCAGCCCCAGCATTTT
D gene: .; J gene: TRBJ2-3; clone size: .; V gene: TRBV28; CDR3 protein: CASSLYRESDTQYF; CDR3 DNA: TGTGCCAGCAGCTTATACAGGGAATCGGATACGCAGTATTTT
D gene: TRBD1; J gene: TRBJ2-1; clone size: .; V gene: TRBV2; CDR3 protein: CASRKGWDSSYNEQFF; CDR3 DNA: TGTGCCAGCAGGAAAGGGTGGGACAGCTCCTACAATGAGCAGTTCTTC
D gene: TRBD1; J gene: TRBJ2-1; clone size: .; V gene: TRBV7-2; CDR3 protein: CASSNGTVPYNEQFF; CDR3 DNA: TGTGCCAGCAGCAACGGGACAGTCCCCTATAATGAGCAGTTCTTC
D gene: TRBD2; J gene: TRBJ2-1; clone size: .; V gene: TRBV3-1/TRBV3-2; CDR3 protein: CASSQGWPSGNYNEQFF; CDR3 DNA: TGTGCCAGCAGCCAAGGTTGGCCTAGCGGGAACTACAATGAGCAGTTCTTC
D gene: .; J gene: TRBJ2-5; clone size: .; V gene: TRBV20-1; CDR3 protein: CSANLETQYF; CDR3 DNA: TGCAGTGCCAATTTAGAGACCCAGTACTTC
D gene: TRBD2; J gene: TRBJ2-3; clone size: .; V gene: TRBV27; CDR3 protein: CASSPRTSLPDTQYF; CDR3 DNA: TGTGCCAGCAGTCCCCGGACTAGCCTCCCAGATACGCAGTATTTT
D gene: .; J gene: TRBJ2-7; clone size: .; V gene: TRBV11-2; CDR3 protein: CASSLSGYEQYF; CDR3 DNA: TGTGCCAGCAGCTTAAGCGGCTACGAGCAGTACTTC
D gene: .; J gene: TRBJ2-2; clone size: .; V gene: TRBV4-1; CDR3 protein: CASSPNPVEAGELFF; CDR3 DNA: TGCGCCAGCAGCCCGAACCCGGTAGAGGCCGGGGAGCTGTTTTTT
D gene: .; J gene: TRBJ2-3; clone size: .; V gene: TRBV6-6; CDR3 protein: CASSYSTLNPQYF; CDR3 DNA: TGTGCCAGCAGTTACTCTACCCTAAATCCGCAGTATTTT
D gene: TRBD1; J gene: TRBJ2-5; clone size: .; V gene: TRBV7-9; CDR3 protein: CASRSTGQGARETQYF; CDR3 DNA: TGTGCCAGCAGGTCTACTGGGCAGGGGGCCCGAGAGACCCAGTACTTC
D gene: TRBD1; J gene: TRBJ1-3; clone size: once; V gene: TRBV11-2; CDR3 protein: CASSTDRARSGNTIYF; CDR3 DNA: TGTGCCAGCAGCACGGACAGGGCCAGGTCTGGAAACACCATATATTTT
D gene: TRBD2; J gene: TRBJ2-7; clone size: .; V gene: TRBV11-2; CDR3 protein: CASSFSAGLVFEQYF; CDR3 DNA: TGTGCCAGCAGCTTTTCCGCGGGACTAGTCTTCGAGCAGTACTTC
D gene: .; J gene: TRBJ1-2; clone size: .; V gene: TRBV14; CDR3 protein: CASSQDLGTTNYGYTF; CDR3 DNA: TGTGCCAGCAGCCAAGATCTCGGGACAACTAACTATGGCTACACCTTC
D gene: TRBD1; J gene: TRBJ2-7; clone size: .; V gene: TRBV5-4; CDR3 protein: CASSLGPPGQGEYEQYF; CDR3 DNA: TGTGCCAGCAGCTTGGGGCCTCCGGGACAGGGGGAGTACGAGCAGTACTTC
D gene: .; J gene: TRBJ1-3; clone size: .; V gene: TRBV4-3; CDR3 protein: CASSPRTAGSGNTIYF; CDR3 DNA: TGCGCCAGCAGCCCCCGGACCGCTGGGAGTGGAAACACCATATATTTT
D gene: .; J gene: TRBJ1-1; clone size: .; V gene: TRBV6-5; CDR3 protein: CASSHLQTEAFF; CDR3 DNA: TGTGCCAGCAGTCACTTACAGACTGAAGCTTTCTTT
D gene: .; J gene: TRBJ1-5; clone size: .; V gene: TRBV7-8; CDR3 protein: CASSSGHRNQPQHF; CDR3 DNA: TGTGCCAGCAGCTCCGGACACCGCAATCAGCCCCAGCATTTT
D gene: .; J gene: TRBJ2-5; clone size: .; V gene: TRBV30; CDR3 protein: CAWRGAGWSQETQYF; CDR3 DNA: TGTGCCTGGAGGGGGGCGGGTTGGTCCCAAGAGACCCAGTACTTC
D gene: .; J gene: TRBJ2-5; clone size: .; V gene: TRBV9; CDR3 protein: CASSVASGVQETQYF; CDR3 DNA: TGTGCCAGCAGCGTAGCGAGCGGAGTGCAAGAGACCCAGTACTTC
D gene: TRBD2; J gene: TRBJ2-2; clone size: .; V gene: TRBV9; CDR3 protein: CASSAGGFDGELFF; CDR3 DNA: TGTGCCAGCAGCGCCGGGGGGTTTGACGGGGAGCTGTTTTTT
D gene: .; J gene: TRBJ2-5; clone size: .; V gene: TRBV19; CDR3 protein: CASSIGRETQYF; CDR3 DNA: TGTGCCAGTAGTATAGGTCGAGAGACCCAGTACTTC
D gene: .; J gene: TRBJ2-7; clone size: few; V gene: TRBV9; CDR3 protein: CASSVTRAGNEQYF; CDR3 DNA: TGTGCCAGCAGCGTAACGAGGGCCGGGAACGAGCAGTACTTC
D gene: .; J gene: TRBJ2-3; clone size: .; V gene: TRBV5-1; CDR3 protein: CASSNAAADTQYF; CDR3 DNA: TGCGCCAGCAGCAACGCGGCGGCAGATACGCAGTATTTT
D gene: .; J gene: TRBJ2-2; clone size: .; V gene: TRBV5-1; CDR3 protein: CASSLAKRGEHYRVGELFF; CDR3 DNA: TGCGCCAGCAGCTTGGCCAAACGGGGGGAGCATTACAGGGTCGGGGAGCTGTTTTTT